This TCR beta chain was recovered during a study of T cells in Graves' hyperthyroidism and ophthalmopathy. Turning to the study itself: Peripheral blood collection took place at initial diagnosis, before any treatment.

TCR beta CDR3 regions were amplified from RNA. HTBI primers drove first-round RT-PCR of the TCR CDR3. TCRdb recomputed calls from the multiplex PCR reads with MiXCR, one row per CDR3 protein. The data show 600,000 to 650,000 distinct CDR3 sequences, about 16% seen once. The CDR3 length is 16 residues. Germline assignment: CDR1 DFQATT and CDR2 SNEGSKA (reference sequence). The V and J ends lost 0 bases and 5 bases respectively, with 19 bases between them. The J gene is TRBJ2-5, the V gene TRBV20-1, with D perhaps TRBD1 (6 bases). Material: blood. The TCR comes from a young woman with Graves' hyperthyroidism. CDR3 protein: CSARDNGQGSWETQYF. DNA of the CDR3: TGCAGTGCTAGAGATAATGGTCAGGGGTCTTGGGAGACCCAGTACTTC.